This TCR beta chain was sequenced during a study of OX40 agonist ivuxolimab in advanced cancers. Looking at the study overall: Patients with hepatocellular carcinoma, melanoma, renal cell or head and neck cancer made up the dose-escalation patients. Partial responses were observed in three patients, of whom one had hepatocellular carcinoma and two had cutaneous melanoma. Averaging about 60 years in age, with a range of roughly 20 to 79, the cohort was 65% to 90% male.

The repertoire was sequenced with immunoSEQ multiplex PCR; TCRdb's copy has only in-frame clones and lacks some. The sample has under 85,000 clones; just over 85% are singletons. Notes on the study in general: CD8+ T cells were the subset that, on average, had more expanded clones than CD4+.

In the case of this clone: What it binds is not known.

V shed 1 base, J shed 1 base, and the junction held 2 bases outside the gene matches. The CDR3 sequence is 16 residues long. The germline CDR1 and CDR2 sequences are MDHEN and SYDVKM. This chain uses TRBV28 with TRBJ1-5; 9 nucleotides align to TRBD1. The clonotype comes from an adult with an advanced solid tumor such as melanoma, head and neck, liver or kidney cancer. The sample consisted of CD4+ or CD8+ T cells sorted from blood, taken in a trial of the OX40 agonist ivuxolimab. The CDR3 region has the DNA TGTGCCAGCAGTTTATTGGGACAGGGAAGCAATCAGCCCCAGCATTTT. Protein product: CASSLLGQGSNQPQHF.